This T cell receptor (beta chain) was observed in a study of blood T cell repertoires in COVID-19. At the level of the study: COVID-19 samples, acute and convalescent, were from the United States, Italy and Spain.

In the original processing: The assay estimated nucleated cells by amplifying reference gene primers. The method was immunoSEQ multiplex PCR; TCRdb's version includes in-frame clones alone and lacks a portion of them. Clone size and the V and J calls come from that table; the DNA yielded D and trimming. The table has about 400,000 clones, roughly 91% seen once. The study recruited people aged about 18 to 90 years across approximately 24 US areas. Allocation to cohorts depended on clinical history reported by the participants. The CDR3 sequence is 15 residues long. Trimming took off 8 bases at V and 0 bases at J, with 11 bases between the two ends. Germline CDR1 LNHDA, CDR2 SQIVND (reference sequence).

The chain joins TRBV19 to TRBJ2-6, with unresolved D. The sequence came from a woman younger than 45 who had recovered from COVID-19. Source material: PBMCs or T cells enriched from blood (not recorded which). The CDR3 reads CASLGADSGANVLTF. In DNA form, the CDR3 reads TGTGCCAGTCTTGGAGCAGACTCTGGGGCCAACGTCCTGACTTTC.